The T cell receptor beta chain described here comes from a study of T cell changes during pregnancy in multiple sclerosis (dated by TCRdb to about 2019). Background for the entire study: The study looked at changes in the T cell repertoire across pregnancy in women with multiple sclerosis.

Worth noting for this clone: This clone's antigen is unknown. No clone much larger than this one lies a single base away; base qualities are absent.

The library was generated by the immunoSEQ multiplex PCR assay. Imported from immuneACCESS, the table was reduced by TCRdb to in-frame sequences with V and J called. These copies leave out some clones; in studies compared against another copy, an unresolved V gene accounts for under half, and the cause of the remainder is not known. The sample includes about 33,000 clones, with about 90% observed a single time. The ten largest clones take up around 2.7% of the sample. The sample here was CD4+ T cells from peripheral blood mononuclear cells, taken in the third trimester of pregnancy. This TCR came from a female donor in good health, enrolled as a control in a pregnancy study.

The CDR3 in this case is CASSSLQTEKLFF. The nucleotide sequence is TGTGCCAGCAGCAGTCTACAGACTGAAAAACTGTTTTTT. The chain uses TRBV21-1 and TRBJ1-4; the D call of TRBD1 is as the table states it, not checked on the DNA. TRBV21-1 is labeled a pseudogene. Taken from cysteine to phenylalanine, the CDR3 has 13 residues. The retained sequence is limited to the CDR3, 39 bases, with the frame set at the first base.